One sample yielded the 27 T cell receptor beta chains listed below, sequenced in a study of vaccination and CD4 T cells after COVID-19. The treatment denotes: roughly ten-day PBMC culture with coronavirus spike peptide pools or control peptides (ViraFEST assay). These receptors have no identified antigens. Sequencing of DNA taken from cultured CD4+ T cells relied on the Oncomine TCR Beta short-read assay. One entry per CDR3 protein results from TCRdb running MiXCR on the PCR reads. The sample contains some 25,000 distinct CDR3 sequences, around 49% of which appear only once. Sequencing was done on a sample of CD4+ T cells from blood, cultured in vitro. The receptors shown here come from a human donor who had recovered from COVID-19.

The chain carries TRBV5-1 and TRBJ2-5; tentative D call: TRBD2 (6 bases). Trimming cost V 7 bases and J 2 bases, with 21 bases left between them. Per germline, CDR1 SGHRS and CDR2 YFSETQ. This CDR3 comprises 16 residues. The DNA for the CDR3 is TGCGCCAGCGGCCTATCTCTAAGTGGGGGGCAAGAGACCCAGTACTTC. It encodes CASGLSLSGGQETQYF.

J is TRBJ1-5 and V is TRBV7-8; D possibly corresponds to TRBD1 (5 bases). Germline V gene lookup returns CDR1 SGHVS and CDR2 FQNEAQ. The CDR3 extends over 15 amino acids. Trimming shortened V by 1 base and J by 4 bases, and 11 bases separated the two germline ends. The DNA of the CDR3 is TGTGCCAGCAGCTTAGGCAGGGTGGGGAATCAGCCCCAGCATTTT. Translating gives CASSLGRVGNQPQHF.

The chain has TRBV19 and TRBJ2-2, with D perhaps matching TRBD1 or TRBD2 (5 bases each). Germline values: CDR1 LNHDA, CDR2 SQIVND (reference sequence). V was cut by 3 bases and J by 8 bases, with 13 bases left in between. The CDR3 length is 14 residues. In DNA, the CDR3 is TGTGCCAGTAGTATTAGTTCAGGGAGAGGGGAGCTGTTTTTT. It translates to CASSISSGRGELFF.

The chain links TRBV5-6 to TRBJ2-7; no reliable D call. CDR3 size: 11 residues. Germline CDR1 reads SGHDT; CDR2 reads YYEEEE. The germline V and J ends were trimmed by 1 base and 5 bases, with 4 bases remaining between them. CDR3 sequence reads: CASSLINEQYF. In DNA, the CDR3 is TGTGCCAGCAGCTTGATAAACGAGCAGTACTTC.

This clonotype showed up just a few times. The chain employs TRBV11-2 and TRBJ1-2; 9 nucleotides match TRBD1. J lost 8 bases, V lost 5 bases, and 6 bases had no gene match. The CDR3 runs to 13 residues. CDR1 and CDR2 (germline): SGHAT, FQNNGV. CDR3 sequence: CASSRDRAGGYTF. CDR3 sequence (DNA): TGTGCCAGCAGCCGGGACAGGGCCGGCGGCTACACCTTC.

About this clonotype itself: At one end, the junction sequence differs from germline, possibly due to a read error. The rearrangement links TRBV10-3 to TRBJ1-1; 8 nucleotides agree with TRBD1. The CDR3 consists of 15 residues. The germline V gene encodes CDR1 ENHRY and CDR2 SYGVKD. The CDR3 loop is CATSESPGQAARAFF. The CDR3 nucleotides read TGTGCCACCAGTGAGTCCCCGGGACAGGCGGCTCGAGCTTTCTTT.

This clonotype was detected a few times. This chain uses TRBV7-9 with TRBJ1-1; TRBD1 agrees at 7 bases. The length of the CDR3 is 14 residues. V lost 5 bases, J lost 4 bases, and 7 bases stayed unmatched. Germline V lookup: CDR1 SEHNR, CDR2 FQNEAQ (reference sequence). In DNA form, the CDR3 reads TGTGCCAGCAGCCAGGGGGGTGACGGCACTGAAGCTTTCTTT. Translating gives CASSQGGDGTEAFF.

This chain uses TRBV27 with TRBJ2-1; D possibly corresponds to TRBD1 (6 bases). Looked up from germline, CDR1 is MNHEY and CDR2 is SMNVEV (reference sequence). This CDR3 comprises 16 residues. V gave up 5 bases and J gave up 2 bases, with 16 bases separating them. CDR3 nucleotides: TGTGCCAGCAGTCCAGGTGTGTACAGGGCCTACAATGAGCAGTTCTTC. Its protein is CASSPGVYRAYNEQFF.

In this sample, this clonotype turned up a few times. The gene calls are TRBV15 and TRBJ1-1; D gene uncertain. Germline-derived CDR1 and CDR2 are LNHNV and YYDKDF (reference sequence). The CDR3 is 13 amino acids. V was cut by 2 bases and J by 1 base, with 5 bases left in between. Here the CDR3 reads CATSRQANTEAFF. The DNA for the CDR3 is TGTGCCACCAGCAGACAGGCGAACACTGAAGCTTTCTTT.

The genes are TRBV6-1 and TRBJ1-5; D remains unclear. CDR1 and CDR2 (germline): MNHNS, SASEGT. The germline V and J ends were trimmed by 3 bases and 5 bases, with 17 bases remaining between them. This CDR3 comprises 16 residues. In DNA, the CDR3 is TGTGCCAGCAGTGATCGCCTACCTGTCATCGATCAGCCCCAGCATTTT. Protein product: CASSDRLPVIDQPQHF.

This rearrangement joins TRBV15 to TRBJ1-2; D is unresolved. V lost 0 bases and J 2 bases, leaving 13 bases between the germline ends. The CDR3 sequence is 16 residues long. Germline V gene lookup returns CDR1 LNHNV and CDR2 YYDKDF (reference sequence). The CDR3 reads CATSREDSVSNYGYTF. The CDR3 nucleotides read TGTGCCACCAGCAGAGAAGACTCTGTCAGCAACTATGGCTACACCTTC.

The genes are TRBV18 and TRBJ1-1; no firm D call. The CDR3 extends over 14 amino acids. Trimming took off 4 bases at V and 2 bases at J, with 11 bases between the two ends. The germline CDR1 and CDR2 sequences are KGHSH and LQKENI. CDR3 residues: CASSLGQANTEAFF. For the CDR3, the DNA is TGTGCCAGCTCACTTGGGCAGGCCAACACTGAAGCTTTCTTT.

The chain uses TRBV2 and TRBJ1-5; 7 positions match TRBD1. CDR1 SNHLY and CDR2 FYNNEI come from the germline V gene. This CDR3 has 13 residues. The V segment lost 8 bases and the J segment 4 bases; nucleotides outside the gene matches: 5. CDR3 in amino acids: CASDIQGNQPQHF. Here the CDR3 DNA reads TGTGCCAGCGACATACAGGGGAATCAGCCCCAGCATTTT.

This clonotype was observed a single time. The genes are TRBV7-2 and TRBJ2-7; the D gene is possibly TRBD1 (5 bases). The V end lost 1 base, the J end lost 2 bases, and 12 bases lay between the germline ends. The CDR3 is 15 amino acids. Germline assignment: CDR1 SGHTA and CDR2 FQGNSA. CDR3 nucleotide sequence: TGTGCCAGCAGCTTAGGATCAGGGAAGACCTACGAGCAGTACTTC. It specifies CASSLGSGKTYEQYF.

This clonotype has just a few counts. The gene calls are TRBV20-1 and TRBJ1-2; tentative D call: TRBD1 (5 bases). This CDR3 region has 15 residues. Germline CDR1 and CDR2: DFQATT and SNEGSKA (reference sequence). V lost 3 bases and J lost 1, with 15 bases in between. The CDR3 here is CSASVGGELNYGYTF. For the CDR3, the DNA is TGCAGTGCTAGCGTCGGGGGGGAACTTAACTATGGCTACACCTTC.

The V and J genes are TRBV20-1 and TRBJ1-5, with D hard to call. Germline CDR1 and CDR2: DFQATT and SNEGSKA (reference sequence). V lost 3 bases and J 1 base, leaving 10 bases between the germline ends. The CDR3 spans 14 residues. CDR3 nucleotide sequence: TGCAGTGCTAGCGCATCCTTAAGCAATCAGCCCCAGCATTTT. Protein: CSASASLSNQPQHF.

V gene TRBV6-4 combines with J gene TRBJ1-6, with 7 bases aligning to TRBD1. The CDR3 is 14 amino acids. The germline CDR1 and CDR2 sequences are MRHNA and SNTAGT. Trimming at V came to 6 bases and at J to 5 bases, leaving 4 bases not matched to a gene. Here the CDR3 reads CASRAGTDNSPLHF. In nucleotides, the CDR3 is TGTGCCAGCAGAGCCGGGACAGATAATTCACCCCTCCACTTT.

The chain recombines TRBV7-2 with TRBJ2-1; D not resolved. Trimming pared 1 base from V and 4 bases from J, leaving 8 bases between. CDR1 is SGHTA and CDR2 is FQGNSA in the germline V gene. CDR3 size: 14 residues. The CDR3 DNA follows: TGTGCCAGCAGCTTAGTCCACACGTACAATGAGCAGTTCTTC. This translates into CASSLVHTYNEQFF.

This clonotype has a handful of counts. The gene calls are TRBV11-2 and TRBJ2-7; no reliable D call. Germline V gives CDR1 SGHAT, CDR2 FQNNGV. This CDR3 has 16 residues. Trimming took 0 bases from V and 0 from J, leaving 12 bases between them. The DNA for the CDR3 is TGTGCCAGCAGCTTAGATCCCAGGTTAGACTCCTACGAGCAGTACTTC. Translated, it gives CASSLDPRLDSYEQYF.

This sequence joins TRBV6-1 and TRBJ2-5; 7 bases are a match to TRBD2. CDR1 is MNHNS and CDR2 is SASEGT in the germline V gene. The V segment lost 6 bases and the J segment 5 bases; nucleotides outside the gene matches: 15. This CDR3 spans 16 amino acids. The CDR3 sequence: CASRQWSGASWETQYF. The CDR3 nucleotides read TGTGCCAGCAGGCAGTGGAGCGGGGCATCCTGGGAGACCCAGTACTTC.

The V call is TRBV24-1, the J call TRBJ2-5, with TRBD2 as a possible D gene (6 bases). This CDR3 has 13 residues. Trimming removed 5 bases at V and 5 bases at J, with 11 bases between. Germline CDR1 KGHDR, CDR2 SFDVKD. CDR3 residues: CATSVPGVETQYF. The DNA of the CDR3 is TGTGCCACCAGTGTCCCGGGGGTGGAGACCCAGTACTTC.

This rearrangement joins TRBV6-5 to TRBJ2-3; 8 nucleotides line up with TRBD2. V was clipped by 4 bases and J by 3 bases; unmatched bases: 9. This CDR3 is built from 16 residues. Per germline, CDR1 MNHEY and CDR2 SVGAGI. The CDR3 region is CASSSLSLAGTDTQYF. The CDR3 DNA follows: TGTGCCAGCAGTTCCCTTAGCCTAGCGGGTACAGATACGCAGTATTTT.

This clonotype was seen a single time. The rearrangement joins TRBV7-2 to TRBJ2-7; maybe TRBD1 (5 bases). The CDR3 runs 14 residues. Per germline, CDR1 SGHTA and CDR2 FQGNSA. V dropped 7 bases and J dropped 6 bases, with 19 bases sitting between them. This chain's CDR3 is CASNLDRARSEQYF. The CDR3 region has the DNA TGTGCCAGCAACCTTGACAGAGCTCGGAGCGAGCAGTACTTC.

This chain uses TRBV28 with TRBJ2-2, with D hard to call. This CDR3 contains 12 residues. Germline assignment: CDR1 MDHEN and CDR2 SYDVKM. The V gene lost 6 bases and the J gene lost 6 bases, with 8 bases spanning the gap. The CDR3: CASRGYAGELFF. The CDR3, as DNA: TGTGCCAGCAGAGGTTACGCCGGGGAGCTGTTTTTT. The whole variable domain, filled in from reference TRBV28 and TRBJ2-2, reads DVKVTQSSRYLVKRTGEKVFLECVQDMDHENMFWYRQDPGLGLRLIYFSYDVKMKEKGDIPEGYSVSREKKERFSLILESASTNQTSMYLCASRGYAGELFFGEGSRLTVL.

The chain links TRBV7-9 to TRBJ2-1; the match to TRBD1 covers 8 bases. Germline V gene lookup returns CDR1 SEHNR and CDR2 FQNEAQ (reference sequence). The V segment lost 11 bases and the J segment 12 bases; nucleotides outside the gene matches: 12. The CDR3 has 12 amino acids. The CDR3 region has the DNA TGTGCCGTTGTCGTCAGGGGGCGCGGGCAGTTCTTC. Protein: CAVVVRGRGQFF.

J is TRBJ2-3 and V is TRBV20-1, with D unclear. Trimming pared 5 bases from V and 6 bases from J, leaving 15 bases between. This CDR3 region has 13 residues. Germline V gene sequence: CDR1 DFQATT, CDR2 SNEGSKA (reference sequence). CDR3 in DNA: TGCAGTGCTGAAACCCTACTCCGGGATACGCAGTATTTT. Protein: CSAETLLRDTQYF.

The chain recombines TRBV6-2 or TRBV6-3 with TRBJ2-7, with D maybe TRBD2 (7 bases). The CDR3 runs 18 residues. In germline, CDR1 is MNHEY, CDR2 SVGEGT. The V gene lost 0 bases and the J gene lost 0 bases, with 18 bases spanning the gap. CDR3 in amino acids: CASSYSSRGGGSSYEQYF. CDR3 in DNA: TGTGCCAGCAGTTACTCGAGTAGAGGGGGGGGGAGCTCCTACGAGCAGTACTTC.